This T cell receptor beta chain comes out of a study of OX40 agonist ivuxolimab in advanced cancers. From germline, CDR1 is LNHNV and CDR2 YYDKDF (reference sequence). There are 14 residues in the CDR3. The V and J ends lost 6 bases and 0 bases, in that order; junction bases with no gene match: 5. TCRdb's table, derived via immunoSEQ multiplex PCR, lists solely in-frame clones and lacks some. The profile shows tens of thousands of clones, nearly 90% of them singletons. This clonotype was obtained from an adult with an advanced solid tumor such as melanoma, head and neck, liver or kidney cancer. The specimen was CD4+ or CD8+ T cells sorted from blood, collected in a trial of the OX40 agonist ivuxolimab. V is TRBV15 and J is TRBJ2-7; 7 nucleotides line up with TRBD1. This CDR3 reads CATSWTGGSYEQYF. The CDR3 nucleotides are TGTGCCACCAGTTGGACAGGCGGCTCCTACGAGCAGTACTTC. Variable domain in full (rest from reference TRBV15 and TRBJ2-7): DAMVIQNPRYQVTQFGKPVTLSCSQTLNHNVMYWYQQKSSQAPKLLFHYYDKDFNNEADTPDNFQSRRPNTSFCFLDIRSPGLGDTAMYLCATSWTGGSYEQYFGPGTRLTVT.